The entry below describes one TCR beta chain. Its antigen is unidentified. TCR beta cDNA libraries had unique molecular identifiers. TCRdb itself ran the PCR reads through MiXCR, one entry per CDR3 protein. Among roughly 700,000 distinct CDR3 sequences listed, 25% to 30% were seen once. CDR3 length equals 14 residues. V was trimmed by 6 bases and J by 1 base, leaving 12 bases between them. The data derive from a study of post-analysis software for immune sequencing data. General observations from the study: Diversity measured as normalized Chao1 was significantly lower in multiple sclerosis patients than in controls. Patients showed TRBV5-6, TRBV5-1 and TRBV20-1 among roughly 5 TRBV segments more frequent than in controls.

This chain connects TRBV12-3 or TRBV12-4 to TRBJ1-1; no clear D gene. Material for sequencing was blood. This clonotype was obtained from a girl aged 10 to 17 with multiple sclerosis. The CDR3 sequence: CASRIDAGNTEAFF. CDR3 in DNA: TGTGCCAGCAGGATAGACGCGGGGAACACTGAAGCTTTCTTT.